This passage covers 11 T cell receptor beta chains from one sample sequenced in a study. TCRdb itself ran the RT-PCR reads through MiXCR, one entry per CDR3 protein. The repertoire holds almost 700,000 distinct CDR3 sequences, with approximately 14% as singletons. The source material was memory CD4+ T cells from blood. All receptors come from a female donor in good health, serving as a healthy control.

This clonotype occurred a few times. The chain employs TRBV20-1 and TRBJ1-3; D unclear. From germline, CDR1 is DFQATT and CDR2 SNEGSKA (reference sequence). This CDR3 contains 13 residues. The V and J ends lost 3 bases and 4 bases respectively, with 10 bases between them. The CDR3 here is CSARSGSGNTIYF. The CDR3 nucleotides are TGCAGTGCTAGGTCTGGATCCGGAAACACCATATATTTT.

The V gene is TRBV29-1, the J gene TRBJ1-2; D may be TRBD1 (5 bases). The V end lost 6 bases, the J end lost 8 bases, and 13 bases lay between the germline ends. CDR1 is SQVTM, CDR2 ANQGSEA, per germline. The CDR3 spans 11 residues. The DNA for the CDR3 is TGCAGCGTCCGCTCGGGGACCGGCTACACCTTC. Its translation: CSVRSGTGYTF.

The gene calls are TRBV28 and TRBJ2-7; D ambiguous. This CDR3 is 14 amino acids long. The V end lost 6 bases, the J end lost 4 bases, and 16 bases lay between the germline ends. Germline lookup yields CDR1 MDHEN and CDR2 SYDVKM. The CDR3 DNA reads as TGTGCCAGCAGCCGTTCCCTGATGAGTTACGAGCAGTACTTC. Residues: CASSRSLMSYEQYF. The full variable domain, its missing parts supplied by reference TRBV28 and TRBJ2-7, is DVKVTQSSRYLVKRTGEKVFLECVQDMDHENMFWYRQDPGLGLRLIYFSYDVKMKEKGDIPEGYSVSREKKERFSLILESASTNQTSMYLCASSRSLMSYEQYFGPGTRLTVT.

This rearrangement joins TRBV6-5 to TRBJ1-2, with D unresolved. V lost 6 bases, J lost 3 bases, and 11 bases lay in between. The CDR3 covers 13 residues. Germline V gene sequence: CDR1 MNHEY, CDR2 SVGAGI. The CDR3 DNA is TGTGCCAGCAGCGCCGGGAGTTACTATGGCTACACCTTC. Translated: CASSAGSYYGYTF.

This clonotype was observed a few times. The chain recombines TRBV12-3 or TRBV12-4 with TRBJ1-6; possible D gene TRBD1, 6 bases. This CDR3 region has 16 residues. V was cut by 4 bases and J by 9 bases, with 19 bases left in between. The CDR3: CASSSGGYGVRSPLHF. The CDR3 coding sequence is TGTGCCAGCAGTTCGGGGGGCTATGGGGTTCGTTCACCCCTCCACTTT.

The chain has TRBV5-1 and TRBJ1-1, with D possibly being TRBD1 (5 bases). The V end lost 4 bases, the J end lost 7 bases, and 17 bases lay between the germline ends. Germline CDR1 is SGHRS and CDR2 is YFSETQ. CDR3 length equals 14 residues. CDR3 in amino acids: CASSPSTVGIEAFF. CDR3 sequence (DNA): TGCGCCAGCAGCCCCTCGACAGTGGGCATTGAAGCTTTCTTT.

This clonotype was seen a few times. This rearrangement joins TRBV28 to TRBJ1-2, with D hard to call. In germline, CDR1 is MDHEN, CDR2 SYDVKM. This CDR3 region has 13 residues. V was shortened by 11 bases and J by 5 bases, with 18 bases between the two germline ends. CDR3 sequence (DNA): TGTGCCTCAGGACGGATGCAGACGTATGGCTACACCTTC. It yields the protein CASGRMQTYGYTF.

The V call is TRBV7-2, the J call TRBJ2-5; unclear D gene. V was clipped by 1 base and J by 9 bases, with 24 bases between them. Germline-derived CDR1 and CDR2 are SGHTA and FQGNSA. This CDR3 contains 17 residues. The DNA for the CDR3 is TGTGCCAGCAGCTTAGACTCCTCGACGGGCAGCAATCAGCCCCAGTACTTC. Amino acids: CASSLDSSTGSNQPQYF. Full variable domain (outside the CDR3, taken from reference TRBV7-2 and TRBJ2-5): GAGVSQSPSNKVTEKGKDVELRCDPISGHTALYWYRQSLGQGLEFLIYFQGNSAPDKSGLPSDRFSAERTGGSVSTLTIQRTQQEDSAVYLCASSLDSSTGSNQPQYFGPGTRLLVL.

This clonotype came up a few times. The CDR3 DNA reads as TGTGCCAGCACCTCCCAGGGTGCCCCCCTCCACTTT. Translation gives CASTSQGAPLHF. The chain joins TRBV6-5 to TRBJ1-6; TRBD1 is a possible D gene (5 bases). Germline CDR1 reads MNHEY; CDR2 reads SVGAGI. The CDR3 runs to 12 residues. The V end lost 7 bases, the J end lost 13 bases, and 14 bases lay between the germline ends.

Ten or more counts support this clonotype. The chain uses TRBV20-1 and TRBJ2-1; D is tentatively TRBD1 or TRBD2 (5 bases each). Germline-derived CDR1 and CDR2 are DFQATT and SNEGSKA (reference sequence). Trimming cost V 0 bases and J 2 bases, with 14 bases left between them. The CDR3 has 16 amino acids. The DNA for the CDR3 is TGCAGTGCTAGAGATTTGACGGGGCGTACCTACAATGAGCAGTTCTTC. Protein sequence: CSARDLTGRTYNEQFF.

This chain links TRBV5-1 with TRBJ2-1; 8 positions match TRBD1. This CDR3 contains 13 residues. V lost 4 bases to trimming and J lost 9 bases; unmatched junction nucleotides: 6. Germline assignment: CDR1 SGHRS and CDR2 YFSETQ. CDR3 sequence reads: CASSPYTGGEQFF. DNA for the CDR3: TGCGCCAGCAGCCCTTATACAGGGGGTGAGCAGTTCTTC.